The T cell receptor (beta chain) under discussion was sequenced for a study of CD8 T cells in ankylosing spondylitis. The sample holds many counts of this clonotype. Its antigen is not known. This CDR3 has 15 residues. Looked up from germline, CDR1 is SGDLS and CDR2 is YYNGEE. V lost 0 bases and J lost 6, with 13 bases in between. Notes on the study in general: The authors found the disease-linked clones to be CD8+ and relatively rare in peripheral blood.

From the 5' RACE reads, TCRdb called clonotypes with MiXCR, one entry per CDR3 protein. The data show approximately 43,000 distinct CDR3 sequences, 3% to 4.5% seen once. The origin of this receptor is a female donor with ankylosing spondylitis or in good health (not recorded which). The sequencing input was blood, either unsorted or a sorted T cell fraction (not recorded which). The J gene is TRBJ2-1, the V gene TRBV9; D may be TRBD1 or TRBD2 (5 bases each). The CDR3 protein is CASSVDLGTLNEQFF. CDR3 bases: TGTGCCAGCAGCGTAGACTTGGGGACCCTCAATGAGCAGTTCTTC.